The present TCR beta chain was sequenced within a study of vaccination and CD4 T cells after COVID-19. Study information: Nasal swab PCR detected SARS-CoV-2 in convalescent patients, who comprised 9 or 10 mild cases and one severe case. There were six male and four female convalescents, and two of them were Hispanic.

J lost 2 bases, V lost 5 bases, and 5 bases had no gene match. Germline lookup yields CDR1 MDHEN and CDR2 SYDVKM. This CDR3 contains 15 residues. Each CDR3 protein is one row after TCRdb ran MiXCR on the PCR reads. The sample has fewer than 15,000 distinct CDR3 sequences, roughly 71% seen once. This TCR was sampled from a human donor who had recovered from COVID-19. Source: CD4+ T cells from blood, taken after SARS-CoV-2 vaccination. The gene calls are TRBV28 and TRBJ2-5; 10 nucleotides match TRBD2. The chain's CDR3 is CASSHRTSGQETQYF. CDR3 nucleotides: TGTGCCAGCAGTCACAGGACTAGCGGTCAAGAGACCCAGTACTTC.